The 6 T cell receptor beta chains below were found in one sample sequenced in a study of T cell repertoires in cytomegalovirus infection. Their cognate antigens are unknown. MiXCR, applied by TCRdb to the reads, yields one record per CDR3 protein. The sample carries 550,000 to 850,000 distinct CDR3 sequences, around a third recorded once. Material: cultured PBMCs, obtained from culture after CMV antigen stimulation. The receptor source for this set is a human donor in good health (CMV status not recorded). Some clones in this sample may be carry-over from other donors' samples.

This clonotype appeared a few times. The chain is built from TRBV7-6 and TRBJ2-3; the D is unclear. Germline CDR1 is SGHVS and CDR2 is FNYEAQ. The CDR3 consists of 16 residues. Trimming cost V 4 bases and J 6 bases, with 20 bases left between them. The CDR3 reads CASSSRVDPSTDTQYF. CDR3 sequence (DNA): TGTGCCAGCAGCTCCCGGGTAGATCCCTCAACGGATACGCAGTATTTT.

J is TRBJ2-5 and V is TRBV11-3; TRBD2 matches at 10 bases. Germline V gene sequence: CDR1 SGHNT, CDR2 YENEEA. This CDR3 has 15 residues. V was pared by 5 bases and J by 2 bases, with 5 bases of the junction left unmatched. CDR3 amino acids: CASSQGLAEQETQYF. CDR3 in DNA: TGTGCCAGCAGCCAAGGACTAGCGGAGCAAGAGACCCAGTACTTC.

The gene calls are TRBV2 and TRBJ1-6; 8 positions agree with TRBD1. There are 15 residues in the CDR3. Germline lookup yields CDR1 SNHLY and CDR2 FYNNEI. The V gene end was trimmed by 4 bases and the J gene end by 10 bases; junction bases not matched to a gene: 9. The CDR3 DNA follows: TGTGCCAGCAGTGGACAGGGGCGGGTAGGATCACCCCTCCACTTT. Protein product: CASSGQGRVGSPLHF.

CDR3 in amino acids: CASSYSLLPINYF. CDR3 DNA sequence: TGTGCCAGCAGTTACTCGTTACTTCCCATTAACTATTTT. The chain carries TRBV6-6 and TRBJ2-3; D is undetermined. Trimming took 0 bases from V and 15 from J, leaving 16 bases between them. The germline V gene encodes CDR1 MNHNY and CDR2 SVGAGI (reference sequence). The CDR3 is 13 amino acids.

This clonotype was observed a few times. The chain carries TRBV25-1 and TRBJ1-2; 10 nucleotides match TRBD1. The V gene end was trimmed by 4 bases and the J gene end by 6 bases; junction bases not matched to a gene: 8. Germline CDR1 MGHDK, CDR2 SYGVNS. This CDR3 is built from 15 residues. The CDR3 is CASSGRGTGVNGYTF. The CDR3 DNA sequence: TGTGCCAGCAGTGGCCGTGGGACAGGGGTCAATGGCTACACCTTC.

As concerns this clonotype: The junction differs from germline at one of its ends, possibly a read error. The chain is built from TRBV5-3 and TRBJ1-4; D is ambiguous. TRBV5-3 is an ORF, and what it does is uncertain. This CDR3 region has 15 residues. Here the CDR3 reads CASSSWPQRNEKLFF. Written as DNA, the CDR3 is TGTGCCAGCAGCTCGTGGCCCCAGAGGAATGAAAAACTGTTTTTT.